These 4 T cell receptor beta chains were all obtained from the same sample, sequenced in a study of vaccination effects on CD4 cells after COVID-19. Their antigens are not known. Viral peptide pools were used in the ViraFEST assay to expand antigen-specific CD4+ T cells, and sequencing came afterward. A roughly 10-day culture period preceded the isolation of CD4+ T cells. Absence of prior SARS-CoV-2 infection characterized the vaccine recipients, who showed negative nucleocapsid antibodies. Libraries were prepared by immunoSEQ multiplex PCR; TCRdb keeps only in-frame clonotypes and omits some of them. The table shows tens of thousands of clones, with 60% to 75% occurring only once. Sequenced here: CD4+ T cells from PBMCs cultured with HCoV-NL63 spike peptides, sampled before COVID-19 vaccination. Every receptor here comes from a human donor who received a COVID-19 vaccine.

The V gene is TRBV30, the J gene TRBJ1-1; D remains ambiguous. Germline V gives CDR1 GTSNPN, CDR2 SVGIG (reference sequence). The CDR3 runs to 13 residues. Trimming shortened V by 0 bases and J by 1 base, and 6 bases separated the two germline ends. CDR3 sequence: CAWSVGRNTEAFF. The CDR3 DNA sequence: TGTGCCTGGAGTGTAGGGCGGAACACTGAAGCTTTCTTT. The whole variable domain, remainder taken from reference TRBV30 and TRBJ1-1, is SQTIHQWPATLVQPVGSPLSLECTVEGTSNPNLYWYRQAAGRGLQLLFYSVGIGQISSEVPQNLSASRPQDRQFILSSKKLLLSDSGFYLCAWSVGRNTEAFFGQGTRLTVV.

The chain recombines TRBV7-2 with TRBJ1-4, with D maybe TRBD1 (6 bases). This CDR3 contains 16 residues. Germline loops: CDR1 SGHTA, CDR2 FQGNSA. Trimming left V 3 bases short and J 10 bases short, with 21 bases between. CDR3 region: CASSFSTGQIPRKLFF. The CDR3 region has the DNA TGTGCCAGCAGCTTCTCGACAGGACAGATACCAAGAAAACTGTTTTTT.

There are a few counts of this clone. The rearrangement uses TRBV2 and TRBJ1-5; no definite D call. The V gene lost 6 bases and the J gene lost 7 bases, with 13 bases spanning the gap. Germline V gene sequence: CDR1 SNHLY, CDR2 FYNNEI. The CDR3 consists of 13 residues. The CDR3 DNA reads TGTGCCAGCAGCGGGGAGCCCTGGCAGCCCCAGCATTTT. Translated: CASSGEPWQPQHF.

The rearrangement uses TRBV19 and TRBJ2-2, with 8 positions matching TRBD2. Germline assignment: CDR1 LNHDA and CDR2 SQIVND (reference sequence). V shed 5 bases and J 7 bases; nucleotides not matched to a gene: 3. The length of the CDR3 is 13 residues. As DNA, the CDR3 is TGTGCCAGTAGTCCCGGGACTAGCGGGGAGCTGTTTTTT. Encoded protein: CASSPGTSGELFF.